This paragraph reports one TCR beta chain. Its specificity is not known. CDR1 is SGDLS and CDR2 is YYNGEE in the germline V gene. V lost 4 bases and J 3 bases, leaving 19 bases between the germline ends. This CDR3 contains 16 residues. The data were obtained in a study of vaccination and CD4 T cells after COVID-19. The Oncomine TCR Beta short-read assay generated sequence data from the DNA of cultured CD4+ T cells. TCRdb reprocessed the PCR reads via MiXCR and lists one record per CDR3 protein. Among 7,300 or so distinct CDR3 sequences listed, 70% to 75% were seen once. Sample treatment: roughly nine-day PBMC culture with coronavirus spike peptide pools or control peptides (ViraFEST assay). Study-wide points: Relatively few convalescent patients were studied, without early post-infection timepoints.

Material: CD4+ T cells from blood, cultured in vitro. This receptor was identified in a human donor who had recovered from COVID-19. The chain uses TRBV9 and TRBJ1-2, with a weak D call TRBD1 (6 bases). This chain's CDR3 is CASSNPTGFGDYGYTF. Written as DNA, the CDR3 is TGTGCCAGCAGCAACCCGACAGGTTTTGGTGACTATGGCTACACCTTC.